This is a list of T cell receptor beta chains from one sample in a study of T cells in Graves' hyperthyroidism and ophthalmopathy. TCRdb called the multiplex PCR reads again in MiXCR, with one record for every CDR3 protein. The table lists 220,000 or so distinct CDR3 sequences, 15% to 20% of them singletons. Sequenced sample: blood. These receptors all come from a young woman with Graves' ophthalmopathy. Both conserved end residues are part of each CDR3. A D gene is named only where the DNA matches it firmly. A clone size is listed for some rows: how often the clone was seen (once, few, many), or a class if it is expanded.

j_call v_call clone_size d_call cdr3_aa cdr3_nt
TRBJ2-1 TRBV19 few TRBD2 CASSIDFTSGGAYNEQFF TGTGCCAGTAGTATAGATTTTACTAGCGGGGGGGCCTACAATGAGCAGTTCTTC
TRBJ2-1 TRBV27 many TRBD2 CASSLSSGTNNEQFF TGTGCCAGCAGTTTATCTAGCGGGACGAACAATGAGCAGTTCTTC
TRBJ1-2 TRBV7-9 many - CASSLGFLALGYTF TGTGCCAGCAGCTTAGGGTTTTTGGCCCTTGGCTACACCTTC
TRBJ2-7 TRBV19 few - CASSILKGGSYEQYF TGTGCCAGTAGTATTCTTAAAGGGGGATCCTACGAGCAGTACTTC
TRBJ1-2 TRBV20-1 many TRBD1 CSARDGDSRNYGYTF TGCAGTGCTAGAGATGGGGACAGCAGAAACTATGGCTACACCTTC
TRBJ2-7 TRBV19 - - CASSSGEGAYEQYF TGTGCCAGTAGCTCGGGAGAGGGGGCCTACGAGCAGTACTTC
TRBJ2-2 TRBV4-1 few TRBD2 CASSQVNPGTTNGELFF TGCGCCAGCAGCCAAGTTAACCCCGGGACTACCAATGGGGAGCTGTTTTTT
TRBJ2-3 TRBV6-2/TRBV6-3 many TRBD2 CASSYFVGAGVWDTQYF TGTGCCAGCAGTTACTTCGTCGGAGCGGGAGTTTGGGATACGCAGTATTTT
TRBJ2-7 TRBV5-1 - TRBD2 CASGLAGGYLPYEQYF TGCGCCAGTGGACTAGCGGGAGGGTACCTGCCCTACGAGCAGTACTTC
TRBJ2-7 TRBV7-2 many TRBD1 CASSSGDRGYLRGERVYYEQYF TGTGCCAGCAGTTCCGGGGACAGGGGGTACCTTAGGGGGGAGAGGGTATACTACGAGCAGTACTTC
TRBJ2-5 TRBV20-1 - TRBD1 CSLQGAMETQYF TGCAGTCTCCAGGGGGCGATGGAGACCCAGTACTTC
TRBJ1-5 TRBV4-1 few - CASSPLFGLGNQPQHF TGCGCCAGCAGCCCCCTTTTCGGGCTTGGAAATCAGCCCCAGCATTTT
TRBJ1-1 TRBV28 many - CASRPQGNTEAFF TGTGCCAGCAGGCCACAGGGGAACACTGAAGCTTTCTTT
TRBJ2-5 TRBV20-1 - - CSARDLGEESQYF TGCAGTGCTAGAGATCTTGGGGAGGAGTCCCAGTACTTC
TRBJ2-3 TRBV5-4 many - CASSLAGVGTQYF TGTGCCAGCAGCTTGGCCGGGGTAGGTACGCAGTATTTT
TRBJ1-1 TRBV11-2 many TRBD1 CASRSIGGISTEAFF TGTGCCAGCAGGTCGATAGGGGGCATAAGTACTGAAGCTTTCTTT
TRBJ2-7 TRBV11-2 many - CASSLQTGTPEQYF TGTGCCAGCAGCCTCCAAACAGGGACTCCCGAGCAGTACTTC
TRBJ1-3 TRBV11-2 many - CASSPQRGVSGNTIYF TGTGCCAGCAGCCCCCAAAGAGGGGTCTCTGGAAACACCATATATTTT
TRBJ2-5 TRBV20-1 many TRBD1 CSASWDRGETQYF TGCAGTGCTAGCTGGGACAGAGGGGAGACCCAGTACTTC
TRBJ1-1 TRBV5-1 many - CASSLSGLGANTEAFF TGCGCCAGCAGCTTGTCCGGTCTGGGGGCAAACACTGAAGCTTTCTTT
TRBJ1-6 TRBV29-1 many - CSVETEPNSPLHF TGCAGCGTTGAGACCGAACCGAATTCACCCCTCCACTTT
TRBJ1-1 TRBV12-3/TRBV12-4 many TRBD1 CATSRDRGTEAFF TGTGCCACCAGCAGGGACAGAGGCACTGAAGCTTTCTTT
TRBJ2-1 TRBV28 many - CARGINYNEQFF TGTGCCAGAGGGATTAATTACAATGAGCAGTTCTTC
TRBJ2-1 TRBV20-1 many TRBD1 CSARLGTGAYNEQFF TGCAGTGCTAGACTAGGGACAGGCGCCTACAATGAGCAGTTCTTC
TRBJ1-1 TRBV20-1 many - CSVRDTNTEAFF TGCAGTGTTCGGGACACCAACACTGAAGCTTTCTTT
TRBJ2-3 TRBV9 many - CASSSRLLTSDTQYF TGTGCCAGCAGCTCGAGACTATTGACGTCAGATACGCAGTATTTT
TRBJ2-7 TRBV11-2 many TRBD2 CASSLDSSGGIYEQYF TGTGCCAGCAGCTTAGATTCTAGCGGGGGAATCTACGAGCAGTACTTC
TRBJ2-7 TRBV20-1 many - CSALGLSSSYEQYF TGCAGTGCTCTAGGACTCTCGAGCTCCTACGAGCAGTACTTC
TRBJ2-2 TRBV7-8 few - CASHPGVGGELFF TGTGCCAGCCACCCTGGGGTCGGCGGGGAGCTGTTTTTT
TRBJ2-5 TRBV2 - TRBD2 CASSPSSGRGTQYF TGTGCCAGCAGCCCTTCTAGCGGGAGGGGGACCCAGTACTTC
TRBJ2-5 TRBV9 many - CASSGSAGTETQYF TGTGCCAGCAGCGGTTCAGCCGGGACGGAGACCCAGTACTTC
TRBJ1-2 TRBV28 many - CASSLRGLGYTF TGTGCCAGCAGTTTGCGTGGCTTGGGCTACACCTTC
TRBJ2-3 TRBV20-1 - TRBD2 CSAGLAGSTDTQYF TGCAGTGCTGGACTAGCGGGGAGCACAGATACGCAGTATTTT
TRBJ2-3 TRBV27 many - CASSLGQGRENTQYF TGTGCCAGCAGTTTGGGGCAGGGGAGGGAGAATACGCAGTATTTT
TRBJ2-1 TRBV10-3 many - CAISLHTRDNEQFF TGTGCCATCAGCCTCCATACCCGTGACAATGAGCAGTTCTTC
TRBJ2-7 TRBV28 many - CASSLGTGYTYEQYF TGTGCCAGCAGTTTGGGTACGGGGTACACCTACGAGCAGTACTTC
TRBJ1-5 TRBV30 many - CACSGGVGQPQHF TGTGCCTGCAGTGGGGGAGTAGGTCAGCCCCAGCATTTT
TRBJ2-7 TRBV28 - TRBD1 CASSKQGASEQYF TGTGCCAGCAGTAAACAGGGGGCTTCCGAGCAGTACTTC
TRBJ2-7 TRBV5-5 many - CASSPEGGLSYEQYF TGTGCCAGCAGCCCCGAAGGGGGACTCTCCTACGAGCAGTACTTC
TRBJ1-5 TRBV28 - TRBD1 CASSSLGTGDVGPQHF TGTGCCAGCAGTTCTCTCGGGACAGGGGACGTAGGGCCCCAGCATTTT
TRBJ2-7 TRBV28 many TRBD1 CASSRQGSSSEQYF TGTGCCAGCAGTCGACAGGGGTCTAGTAGCGAGCAGTACTTC
TRBJ1-5 TRBV6-2/TRBV6-3 - TRBD1 CASSHQDRGLDQPQHF TGTGCCAGCAGCCACCAAGACAGGGGGCTTGATCAGCCCCAGCATTTT
TRBJ1-2 TRBV28 many - CASSYRPRGSGGYTF TGTGCCAGCAGTTACCGACCCAGGGGAAGCGGTGGCTACACCTTC
TRBJ2-1 TRBV5-4 few - CASSRDSYNEQFF TGTGCCAGCTCCCGGGACTCCTACAATGAGCAGTTCTTC
TRBJ2-1 TRBV5-5 many - CASSSDSYNEQFF TGTGCCAGCAGCTCGGACAGTTACAATGAGCAGTTCTTC
TRBJ2-3 TRBV2 - - CASGGTASTDTQYF TGTGCCAGCGGGGGGACAGCTAGCACAGATACGCAGTATTTT
TRBJ2-1 TRBV20-1 many - CSANRGPLNNEQFF TGCAGTGCTAATCGGGGGCCCCTAAACAATGAGCAGTTCTTC
TRBJ2-3 TRBV6-4 few TRBD2 CARPLRAGGTDTQYF TGTGCCAGGCCTTTGAGAGCGGGGGGCACAGATACGCAGTATTTT
TRBJ2-3 TRBV9 many - CASSREYTQYF TGTGCCAGCAGCCGGGAGTATACGCAGTATTTT
TRBJ1-2 TRBV12-3/TRBV12-4 - - CASRLVSGGYTF TGTGCCAGCAGGCTAGTGAGCGGTGGCTACACCTTC
TRBJ2-3 TRBV2 - - CASSEARTVRGTDTQYF TGTGCCAGCAGTGAAGCGCGGACAGTTCGCGGCACAGATACGCAGTATTTT
TRBJ2-7 TRBV3-1 many TRBD2 CASSGPQGGLVYEQYF TGTGCCAGCAGCGGGCCCCAAGGGGGACTAGTTTACGAGCAGTACTTC
TRBJ2-3 TRBV12-3/TRBV12-4 many - CASSLDSTGSTDTQYF TGTGCCAGCAGTCTAGACTCGACGGGGAGCACAGATACGCAGTATTTT
TRBJ2-6 TRBV5-1 many - CASSLGGVWGANVLTF TGCGCCAGCAGCTTGGGAGGTGTATGGGGGGCCAACGTCCTGACTTTC
TRBJ1-1 TRBV19 - - CASTDIPNTEAFF TGTGCCAGTACCGATATACCGAACACTGAAGCTTTCTTT
TRBJ2-5 TRBV4-1 many - CASSQDRQEETQYF TGCGCCAGCAGCCAAGATCGACAGGAAGAGACCCAGTACTTC
TRBJ2-7 TRBV7-2 many TRBD1 CASSHLSGQDPYEQYF TGTGCCAGCAGCCACCTTTCGGGACAGGACCCCTACGAGCAGTACTTC